Listed here are 3 T cell receptor beta chains from one sample, sequenced in a study of ipilimumab plus nivolumab after autologous stem cell transplantation (dated by TCRdb to the early 2020s). The receptor library was made with the immunoSEQ multiplex PCR assay. Drawn from immuneACCESS, this table holds only the in-frame rearrangements with V and J called that TCRdb kept. Clones are partly lost; checked studies trace under half to an unresolved V gene and leave the rest unexplained. Present in this sample are 17,000 or so clones, about three quarters of which were seen just once. The top ten clonotypes cover less than 25% of the sample. The starting material was PBMCs, obtained in a trial of ipilimumab plus nivolumab as post-transplant consolidation. All receptors come from a male donor with diffuse large B-cell lymphoma.

This clone was observed a handful of times. This sequence joins TRBV4-2 and TRBJ1-6; D is ambiguous. From germline, CDR1 is LGHNA and CDR2 YNFKEQ. This CDR3 comprises 13 residues. Trimming took 0 bases from V and 17 from J, leaving 14 bases between them. The DNA of the CDR3 is TGTGCCAGCAGCCAAGAGACGACTGCCCCTATCCACTTT. Translating gives CASSQETTAPIHF.

The rearrangement links TRBV7-2 to TRBJ2-7; D perhaps matches TRBD2 (5 bases). Germline-derived CDR1 and CDR2 are SGHTA and FQGNSA. The V gene lost 7 bases and the J gene lost 3 bases, with 19 bases spanning the gap. CDR3 length: 15 amino acids. CDR3 in DNA: TGTGCCAGCACCCCGTCGAGGGCCACCCTCTACGAGCAGTACTTC. It encodes CASTPSRATLYEQYF. Full variable domain (remainder filled in from reference TRBV7-2 and TRBJ2-7): GAGVSQSPSNKVTEKGKDVELRCDPISGHTALYWYRQSLGQGLEFLIYFQGNSAPDKSGLPSDRFSAERTGGSVSTLTIQRTQQEDSAVYLCASTPSRATLYEQYFGPGTRLTVT.

This chain links TRBV19 with TRBJ2-5; D may match TRBD1 or TRBD2 (5 bases each). The CDR3 is made up of 16 amino acids. From germline, CDR1 is LNHDA and CDR2 SQIVND (reference sequence). V was shortened by 7 bases and J by 5 bases, with 23 bases between the two germline ends. The CDR3 DNA sequence: TGTGCCAGTACCAAACACAATAGGGGACCCTACGAGACCCAGTACTTC. It is translated as CASTKHNRGPYETQYF.